A single sample gave rise to the 22 T cell receptor beta chains below, sequenced in a study of blood T cell repertoires in COVID-19. Some clones are missing from TCRdb's copy, which holds only in-frame ones; the method was immunoSEQ multiplex PCR. Here the sample spans about 210,000 clones, approximately 86% being singletons. The specimen sequenced was PBMCs or T cells enriched from blood (not recorded which). Receptors were obtained from a woman aged 40 to 50 with acute COVID-19.

The chain carries TRBV28 and TRBJ2-2; D possibly corresponds to TRBD2 (5 bases). The length of the CDR3 is 14 residues. V was pared by 5 bases and J by 4 bases, with 11 bases between. Germline assignment: CDR1 MDHEN and CDR2 SYDVKM. In nucleotides, the CDR3 is TGTGCCAGCAGTCGCGGACTGAGCACCGGGGAGCTGTTTTTT. This gives the protein CASSRGLSTGELFF.

The chain recombines TRBV5-4 with TRBJ2-5, with 9 bases identical to TRBD2. Trimming at V came to 2 bases and at J to 4 bases, leaving 6 bases not matched to a gene. Germline loops: CDR1 SGHNT, CDR2 YYREEE (reference sequence). This CDR3 has 15 residues. Written as DNA, the CDR3 is TGTGCCAGCAGCTTTAGCGGGAGTTGGGGAGAGACCCAGTACTTC. Its translation is CASSFSGSWGETQYF.

The chain has TRBV12-3 or TRBV12-4 and TRBJ1-1, with D possibly being TRBD1 (5 bases). V lost 3 bases, J lost 5 bases, and 10 bases lay in between. The CDR3 spans 13 residues. The CDR3 bases are TGTGCCAGCAGTTTTGACAGCACTACTGAAGCTTTCTTT. This sequence encodes CASSFDSTTEAFF.

V usage is TRBV4-3 and J usage is TRBJ1-1; D unclear. Germline V gene sequence: CDR1 LGHNA, CDR2 YSLEER. V lost 4 bases to trimming and J lost 3 bases, with 12 bases between them. The CDR3 is 14 amino acids. The chain's CDR3 is CASSLHGSDTEAFF. CDR3 coding DNA: TGCGCCAGCAGCCTCCACGGGTCGGACACTGAAGCTTTCTTT.

The chain employs TRBV3-1 (or the pseudogene TRBV3-2) and TRBJ2-1; D may be TRBD2 (5 bases). The CDR3 loop spans 14 amino acids. V lost 7 bases to trimming and J lost 2 bases, with 12 bases between them. CDR1 is LGHDT, CDR2 YNNKEL, per germline (reference sequence). The CDR3 DNA reads as TGTGCCAGCACCCCAGCGGATACCTACAATGAGCAGTTCTTC. This translates into CASTPADTYNEQFF.

This chain joins TRBV18 and TRBJ2-7, with 9 bases fitting TRBD2. J lost 2 bases, V lost 6 bases, and 8 bases had no gene match. The CDR3 has 15 amino acids. The germline CDR1 and CDR2 sequences are KGHSH and LQKENI. For the CDR3, the DNA is TGTGCCAGCTCCTCGGCGGGAGGGGAGACCTACGAGCAGTACTTC. Protein sequence: CASSSAGGETYEQYF.

This chain uses TRBV18 with TRBJ2-7; TRBD1 matches 7 bases. CDR1 and CDR2 from the germline V gene are KGHSH and LQKENI. The CDR3 consists of 15 residues. J lost 2 bases, V lost 4 bases, and 8 bases had no gene match. The CDR3 sequence is CASSLGTANTYEQYF. The CDR3 DNA reads TGTGCCAGCTCACTAGGGACAGCGAACACCTACGAGCAGTACTTC.

V and J are TRBV28 and TRBJ2-2; D might be TRBD2 (6 bases). The ends were cut back, 3 bases at V and 4 bases at J, with 12 bases in the middle. CDR1 is MDHEN and CDR2 is SYDVKM in the germline V gene. The CDR3 is made up of 15 amino acids. In nucleotides, the CDR3 is TGTGCCAGCAGTTTGTATAGCGGAGTCACCGGGGAGCTGTTTTTT. Translation: CASSLYSGVTGELFF.

This rearrangement joins TRBV24-1 to TRBJ2-2; 9 nucleotides line up with TRBD2. The junction had 9 bases not matched to a gene; V was cut back by 2 bases and J by 6 bases. CDR1 KGHDR and CDR2 SFDVKD come from the germline V gene. The CDR3 length is 17 residues. The CDR3: CATSDSTSGRLAGELFF. The CDR3 region has the DNA TGTGCCACCAGTGATTCTACAAGCGGGAGGTTGGCCGGGGAGCTGTTTTTT.

The chain uses TRBV29-1 and TRBJ1-1; no clear D gene. The length of the CDR3 is 12 residues. In germline, CDR1 is SQVTM, CDR2 ANQGSEA. V lost 0 bases and J 9 bases, leaving 11 bases between the germline ends. CDR3 in DNA: TGCAGCGTTGAAGATGGAGGTCGGAAAGCTTTCTTT. Protein: CSVEDGGRKAFF.

CDR3 nucleotide sequence: TGCAGCGTCCTGGACATGAGTGGCTATGGCTACACCTTC. It translates to CSVLDMSGYGYTF. This rearrangement joins TRBV29-1 to TRBJ1-2; TRBD1 is a possible D gene (5 bases). Germline values: CDR1 SQVTM, CDR2 ANQGSEA. Trimming cost V 6 bases and J 4 bases, with 15 bases left between them. There are 13 residues in the CDR3.

The rearrangement joins TRBV7-9 to TRBJ2-6, with a weak D call TRBD1 (6 bases). V lost 4 bases and J lost 2, with 18 bases in between. Germline V CDR1 and CDR2: SEHNR, FQNEAQ (reference sequence). The CDR3 runs to 18 residues. Here the CDR3 reads CASSSGGHRTPGANVLTF. In DNA, the CDR3 is TGTGCCAGCAGCTCTGGGGGACACCGGACCCCTGGGGCCAACGTCCTGACTTTC.

The rearrangement links TRBV10-1 to TRBJ1-5; D remains unclear. Germline CDR1 reads WNHNN; CDR2 reads SYGVQD (reference sequence). This CDR3 has 19 residues. Trimming shortened V by 5 bases and J by 4 bases, and 27 bases separated the two germline ends. CDR3 DNA: TGCGCCAGCAGTAAACCCCGGACCGGGGTCCCTGAGAAGAATCAGCCCCAGCATTTT. This translates into CASSKPRTGVPEKNQPQHF.

V is TRBV10-3 and J is TRBJ2-7; 12 positions match TRBD2. This CDR3 region has 15 residues. Looked up from germline, CDR1 is ENHRY and CDR2 is SYGVKD. V shed 6 bases and J 3 bases; nucleotides not matched to a gene: 6. In nucleotides, the CDR3 is TGTGCCATCAGCCGGACTAGCGGGAACCACTACGAGCAGTACTTC. Amino acid sequence: CAISRTSGNHYEQYF.

The genes are TRBV14 and TRBJ2-1, with 7 bases that match TRBD2. Germline CDR1 and CDR2: SGHDN and FVKESK. V was clipped by 4 bases and J by 10 bases; unmatched bases: 10. This CDR3 is 14 amino acids long. CDR3 amino acids: CASSPRMVGGEQFF. The CDR3 DNA follows: TGTGCCAGCAGCCCGCGTATGGTGGGAGGGGAGCAGTTCTTC.

About this clone itself: The sample carries other DNA sequences with the same CDR3. The chain joins TRBV6-5 to TRBJ1-1; D may be TRBD1 (6 bases). The V and J ends lost 2 bases and 7 bases respectively, with 8 bases between them. The germline CDR1 and CDR2 sequences are MNHEY and SVGAGI. This CDR3 comprises 12 residues. The CDR3 nucleotides read TGTGCCAGCAGTTACAGGGGGAGTGAAGCTTTCTTT. Its translation is CASSYRGSEAFF.

The V gene is TRBV7-2, the J gene TRBJ1-3; weak D call: TRBD1 (5 bases). The CDR3 totals 15 residues. The V and J ends lost 1 base and 9 bases respectively, with 16 bases between them. Germline CDR1 and CDR2: SGHTA and FQGNSA. This chain's CDR3 is CASSLGGPASSTIYF. The CDR3 DNA reads as TGTGCCAGCAGCTTAGGGGGCCCAGCGTCGAGCACCATATATTTT.

The rearrangement links TRBV28 to TRBJ2-7, with TRBD1 identical over 7 bases. The V segment lost 1 base and the J segment 2 bases; nucleotides outside the gene matches: 5. The CDR3 runs 15 residues. Germline CDR1 and CDR2: MDHEN and SYDVKM. Here the CDR3 reads CASSLFRDSTYEQYF. CDR3 nucleotides: TGTGCCAGCAGTTTATTCCGGGACAGCACCTACGAGCAGTACTTC.

The chain couples TRBV28 to TRBJ2-2; 8 nucleotides align to TRBD2. The V and J ends lost 6 bases and 2 bases, in that order; junction bases with no gene match: 5. This CDR3 comprises 15 residues. Germline V gene lookup returns CDR1 MDHEN and CDR2 SYDVKM. The CDR3 nucleotides read TGTGCCAGCAGCATCGGGGGGGCTAACACCGGGGAGCTGTTTTTT. It specifies CASSIGGANTGELFF.

This clone was seen more than once but under ten times. The V call is TRBV18, the J call TRBJ1-2, with a tentative D call TRBD1 (5 bases). The CDR3 contains 15 residues. Germline V gene lookup returns CDR1 KGHSH and CDR2 LQKENI. The V gene lost 5 bases and the J gene lost 0 bases, with 13 bases spanning the gap. The CDR3 reads CASSREQDTNYGYTF. The CDR3 DNA is TGTGCCAGCTCAAGGGAACAGGATACTAACTATGGCTACACCTTC.

Only one count was recorded for this clone. The J gene is TRBJ2-7, the V gene TRBV28; 7 nucleotides match TRBD2. The CDR3 has 12 residues. Germline trimming cut 7 bases from V and 3 bases from J; bases unmatched to any gene: 3. Germline CDR1 is MDHEN and CDR2 is SYDVKM. In DNA, the CDR3 is TGTGCCAGCAAGGGGACTAACTACGAGCAGTACTTC. Its translation is CASKGTNYEQYF.

The chain employs TRBV28 and TRBJ2-5; the match to TRBD1 covers 9 bases. Germline-derived CDR1 and CDR2 are MDHEN and SYDVKM. This CDR3 has 15 amino acids. Trimming took 2 bases from V and 6 from J; bases not matched to a gene: 7. The DNA for the CDR3 is TGTGCCAGCAGTTTACGGGGACAGGGTGGAAAGACCCAGTACTTC. Its translation is CASSLRGQGGKTQYF.